The clone carrying this T cell receptor (beta chain) was counted a single time. The CDR3 has 13 residues. Trimming cost V 3 bases and J 2 bases, with 7 bases left between them. Looked up from germline, CDR1 is MNHEY and CDR2 is SMNVEV (reference sequence). The data were obtained in a study of neoadjuvant anti-PD-1 for oral cavity cancer. Assay: immunoSEQ multiplex PCR; the TCRdb copy retains only in-frame clones and omits some. The table has about 72,000 clones, about 86% seen once; the top ten hold nearly 3.5%. The J gene is TRBJ1-1, the V gene TRBV27; D not certain. The sequencing here drew on PBMCs, taken before nivolumab (anti-PD-1) treatment. The receptor comes from a person between 40 and 85 years old with oral cavity squamous cell carcinoma. DNA of the CDR3: TGTGCCAGCAGTTTCTCGCTAAACACTGAAGCTTTCTTT. It codes for CASSFSLNTEAFF.